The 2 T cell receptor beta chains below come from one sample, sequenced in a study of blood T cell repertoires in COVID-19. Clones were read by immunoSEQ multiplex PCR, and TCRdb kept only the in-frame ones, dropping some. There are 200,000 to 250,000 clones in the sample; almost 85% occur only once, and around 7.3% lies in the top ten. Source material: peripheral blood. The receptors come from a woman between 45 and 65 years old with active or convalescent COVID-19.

The CDR3 nucleotides are TGTGCCAGTACTAGCGGGAGGCTCACCGGGGAGCTGTTTTTT. Its protein is CASTSGRLTGELFF. The J gene is TRBJ2-2, the V gene TRBV27, with 12 bases fitting TRBD2. V lost 9 bases to trimming and J lost 4 bases; unmatched junction nucleotides: 3. The CDR3 is made up of 14 amino acids. Per the germline V gene, CDR1 is MNHEY and CDR2 is SMNVEV (reference sequence).

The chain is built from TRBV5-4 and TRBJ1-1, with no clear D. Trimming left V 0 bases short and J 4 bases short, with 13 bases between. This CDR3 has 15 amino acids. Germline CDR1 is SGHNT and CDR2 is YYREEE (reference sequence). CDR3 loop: CASSLERQAGTEAFF. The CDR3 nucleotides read TGTGCCAGCAGCTTGGAAAGGCAGGCGGGCACTGAAGCTTTCTTT.